The 3 T cell receptor beta chains reported below all come from one sample, sequenced in a study of shared clonotypes between healthy human individuals. Sequencing used immunoSEQ multiplex PCR; TCRdb keeps in-frame clones, though not all of them. This repertoire shows about 180,000 clones, approximately 95% found once; its top ten account for approximately 0.07%. The sample was naive CD4+ T cells sorted from blood. The sample's subset: CD45RA+ positively selected. These receptors were obtained from a woman aged 25 to 39 in good health.

CDR3 in amino acids: CASSLDLSITGDYGYTF. CDR3 coding DNA: TGTGCCAGCAGCTTAGATCTAAGTATTACCGGGGACTATGGCTACACCTTC. The gene calls are TRBV11-2 and TRBJ1-2; D not resolved. The CDR3 consists of 17 residues. V dropped 0 bases and J dropped 3 bases, with 17 bases sitting between them. Germline V gene data show CDR1 as SGHAT and CDR2 as FQNNGV.

This clone has a handful of counts. This rearrangement joins TRBV11-2 to TRBJ2-7; 7 bases match TRBD1. CDR3 size: 12 residues. Trimming at V came to 0 bases and at J to 10 bases, leaving 3 bases not matched to a gene. Germline V gene data show CDR1 as SGHAT and CDR2 as FQNNGV. For the CDR3, the DNA is TGTGCCAGCAGCTTAGACGACAGGGACCAGTACTTC. As protein: CASSLDDRDQYF.

The J gene is TRBJ2-1, the V gene TRBV19; D unresolved. The germline CDR1 and CDR2 sequences are LNHDA and SQIVND (reference sequence). The CDR3 loop spans 12 amino acids. Trimming removed 6 bases at V and 7 bases at J, with 10 bases between. CDR3 sequence reads: CASSLDGNEQFF. The CDR3 coding sequence is TGTGCCAGTAGCCTAGATGGGAATGAGCAGTTCTTC. The entire variable domain, with the rest obtained from reference TRBV19 and TRBJ2-1, is as follows: DGGITQSPKYLFRKEGQNVTLSCEQNLNHDAMYWYRQDPGQGLRLIYYSQIVNDFQKGDIAEGYSVSREKKESFPLTVTSAQKNPTAFYLCASSLDGNEQFFGPGTRLTVL.